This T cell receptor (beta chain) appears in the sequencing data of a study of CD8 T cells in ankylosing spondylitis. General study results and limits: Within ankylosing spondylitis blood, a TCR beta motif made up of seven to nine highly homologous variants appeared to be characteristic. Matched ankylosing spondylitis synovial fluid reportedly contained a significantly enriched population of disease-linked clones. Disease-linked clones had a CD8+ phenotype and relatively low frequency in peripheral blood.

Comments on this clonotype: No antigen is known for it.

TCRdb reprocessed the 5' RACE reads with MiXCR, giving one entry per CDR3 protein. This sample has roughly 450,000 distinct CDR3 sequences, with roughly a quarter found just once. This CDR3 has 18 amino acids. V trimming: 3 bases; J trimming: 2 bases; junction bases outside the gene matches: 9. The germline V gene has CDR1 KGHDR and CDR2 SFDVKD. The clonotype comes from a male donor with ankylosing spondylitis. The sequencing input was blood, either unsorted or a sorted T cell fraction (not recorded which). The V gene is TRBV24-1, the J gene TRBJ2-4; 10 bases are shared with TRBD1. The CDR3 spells CATSDHRDRGLTKNIQYF. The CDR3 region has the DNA TGTGCCACCAGTGATCACAGGGACAGGGGCTTGACCAAAAACATTCAGTACTTC.